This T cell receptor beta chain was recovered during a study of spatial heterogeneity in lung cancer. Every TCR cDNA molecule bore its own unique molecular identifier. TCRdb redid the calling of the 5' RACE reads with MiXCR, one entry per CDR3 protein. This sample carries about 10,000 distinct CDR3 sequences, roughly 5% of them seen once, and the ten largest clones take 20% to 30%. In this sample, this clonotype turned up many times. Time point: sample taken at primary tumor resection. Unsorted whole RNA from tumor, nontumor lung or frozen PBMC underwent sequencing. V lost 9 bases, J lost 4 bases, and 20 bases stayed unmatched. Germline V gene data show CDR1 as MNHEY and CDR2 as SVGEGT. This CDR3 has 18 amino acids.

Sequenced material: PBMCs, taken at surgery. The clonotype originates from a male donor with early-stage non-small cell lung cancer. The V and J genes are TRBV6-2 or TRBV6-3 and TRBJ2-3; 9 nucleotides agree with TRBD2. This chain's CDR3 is CASSLGGRAQELSDTQYF. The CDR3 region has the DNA TGTGCCAGTTCCCTGGGCGGGAGGGCCCAGGAACTCTCAGATACGCAGTATTTT.